This T cell receptor (beta chain) was identified in a study of CD8 T cells in ankylosing spondylitis. This clonotype has a count of ten or more. Its antigen remains unknown. TCRdb re-called the 5' RACE reads through MiXCR, storing one row per CDR3 protein. The data show some 250,000 distinct CDR3 sequences, around 7.8% seen once. The study's findings and limits: In the blood and synovial fluid of reactive arthritis, some motif variants had been previously reported.

Trimming cost V 0 bases and J 0 bases; bases outside gene matches: 9. Germline V lookup: CDR1 ENHRY, CDR2 SYGVKD. The CDR3 length is 20 residues. Sequencing input: blood, either unsorted or a sorted T cell fraction (not recorded which). The origin of this receptor is a male donor with ankylosing spondylitis or in good health (not recorded which). The chain uses TRBV10-3 and TRBJ1-5, with 12 positions matching TRBD1. CDR3 DNA: TGTGCCATCAGTGAGTCGACCCCGGGACAGGGGGCCAATAGCAATCAGCCCCAGCATTTT. Amino acid sequence: CAISESTPGQGANSNQPQHF.